The 8 T cell receptor beta chains given below trace back to one sample, sequenced in a study of regulatory T cells in long-lasting Graves disease. For TCR beta, libraries came from iRepertoire HTBI primers and Arm-PCR of CDR3 regions. Each CDR3 protein gets one entry after TCRdb re-called the multiplex PCR reads with MiXCR. The repertoire holds roughly 360,000 distinct CDR3 sequences, 20% to 25% seen once, with 25% to 35% in the top ten. This sample's time point: persistent/refractory GD, antithyroid drugs over 5 years with positive TRAb. RNA extracted from PBMCs served as the sequencing template. The sample here was peripheral blood mononuclear cells (PBMCs), taken when the disease was refractory, from a patient treated with antithyroid drugs. All receptors derive from a woman between 40 and 55 years old with Graves disease.

This clonotype has a count of ten or more. CDR3 in amino acids: CASSLYTGSTEAFF. In nucleotides, the CDR3 is TGTGCCAGCAGCTTGTACACAGGGTCTACTGAAGCTTTCTTT. J is TRBJ1-1 and V is TRBV5-5, with D tentatively TRBD1 (6 bases). The CDR3 consists of 14 residues. Trimming shortened V by 1 base and J by 5 bases, and 12 bases separated the two germline ends. The germline gives CDR1 SGHKS, CDR2 YYEKEE (reference sequence).

V and J are TRBV11-2 and TRBJ2-7; 7 bases are a match to TRBD2. V lost 5 bases and J lost 0; bases outside the gene matches: 13. The CDR3 contains 17 residues. Germline V CDR1 and CDR2: SGHAT, FQNNGV. The CDR3 coding sequence is TGTGCCAGCAGCACCATTTCTAGCGGTAAAAGCTCCTACGAGCAGTACTTC. Translated, it gives CASSTISSGKSSYEQYF.

The chain couples TRBV14 to TRBJ1-1, with D tentatively TRBD1 (5 bases). Trimming shortened V by 4 bases and J by 5 bases, and 17 bases separated the two germline ends. Germline values: CDR1 SGHDN, CDR2 FVKESK. The CDR3 runs to 15 residues. DNA for the CDR3: TGTGCCAGCAGCCGCGTACCGGGGCGGATGACTGAAGCTTTCTTT. Residues: CASSRVPGRMTEAFF.

This clonotype was observed at least ten times. The V and J genes are TRBV27 and TRBJ2-7; TRBD2 matches at 11 bases. The V segment lost 4 bases and the J segment 0 bases; nucleotides outside the gene matches: 5. Germline loops: CDR1 MNHEY, CDR2 SMNVEV (reference sequence). The CDR3 consists of 16 residues. CDR3 nucleotides: TGTGCCAGCAGTTCGGGACTAGCGGAATCCTCCTACGAGCAGTACTTC. This encodes CASSSGLAESSYEQYF.

This clonotype was found many times. This chain uses TRBV6-1 with TRBJ1-5; D gene uncertain. V lost 8 bases to trimming and J lost 4 bases, with 6 bases between them. The CDR3 extends over 11 amino acids. The germline V gene has CDR1 MNHNS and CDR2 SASEGT. Here the CDR3 reads CASGSNQPQHF. CDR3 DNA sequence: TGTGCCAGCGGAAGTAATCAGCCCCAGCATTTT.

With respect to this clonotype: At one boundary the junction diverges from the germline segment, which might be a read error. V gene TRBV10-2 combines with J gene TRBJ2-5, with D possibly being TRBD1 or TRBD2 (5 bases each). This CDR3 region has 14 residues. Germline values: CDR1 WSHSY, CDR2 SAAADI. CDR3 DNA sequence: TGCGCCAGCGACTCCAACCTGGGGGTGGAGACCCAGCACTTC. It yields the protein CASDSNLGVETQHF.

This clonotype has just a few counts. This rearrangement joins TRBV19 to TRBJ2-2, with D unclear. Trimming shortened V by 5 bases and J by 1 base, and 5 bases separated the two germline ends. Looked up from germline, CDR1 is LNHDA and CDR2 is SQIVND (reference sequence). The CDR3 consists of 13 residues. The CDR3 nucleotides are TGTGCCAGTAGTGCGGTGAACACCGGGGAGCTGTTTTTT. This sequence encodes CASSAVNTGELFF. The complete variable domain, with remaining parts taken from reference TRBV19 and TRBJ2-2, reads DGGITQSPKYLFRKEGQNVTLSCEQNLNHDAMYWYRQDPGQGLRLIYYSQIVNDFQKGDIAEGYSVSREKKESFPLTVTSAQKNPTAFYLCASSAVNTGELFFGEGSRLTVL.

This rearrangement joins TRBV15 to TRBJ2-2, with 8 nucleotides matching TRBD1. Per germline, CDR1 LNHNV and CDR2 YYDKDF (reference sequence). This CDR3 comprises 18 residues. The ends lost 2 bases at V and 4 bases at J; junction bases unmatched: 12. CDR3 amino acids: CATSRSPWQGAVTGELFF. Here the CDR3 DNA reads TGTGCCACCAGCAGATCCCCATGGCAGGGGGCAGTCACCGGGGAGCTGTTTTTT.